These 10 T cell receptor beta chains originate from one sample sequenced in a study of cytomegalovirus exposure and HLA in healthy donors (TCRdb year 2017). The receptor library was made with the immunoSEQ multiplex PCR assay. For the multiplex PCR, a mixture combining 60 forward primers for TCR Vbeta segments and 13 reverse primers for TCR Jbeta segments was used. As stored in TCRdb, this immuneACCESS dataset retains in-frame rearrangements with V and J assigned. A fraction of the clones does not appear; measured against another copy, unresolved V genes explain less than half of the discrepancy, and the remainder lacks a known reason. The sample table records 100,000 to 150,000 clones; 60% to 80% of these occur just once. In total, the top ten clones hold approximately 2.6% of the sample. Sequenced input: PBMCs. The receptors derive from a woman aged 55 to 70 in good health and CMV-seropositive.

The chain couples TRBV7-9 to TRBJ1-2; D is possibly TRBD1 (6 bases). The V and J ends lost 5 bases and 6 bases respectively, with 13 bases between them. Germline V gene data show CDR1 as SEHNR and CDR2 as FQNEAQ (reference sequence). The CDR3 sequence is 13 residues long. Written as DNA, the CDR3 is TGTGCCAGCAGCCTGGAAGGGGGAGATGGCTACACCTTC. Its translation is CASSLEGGDGYTF. Combining the CDR3 with reference TRBV7-9 and TRBJ1-2 gives the whole variable domain DTGVSQNPRHKITKRGQNVTFRCDPISEHNRLYWYRQTLGQGPEFLTYFQNEAQLEKSRLLSDRFSAERPKGSFSTLEIQRTEQGDSAMYLCASSLEGGDGYTFGSGTRLTVV.

V gene TRBV6-1 combines with J gene TRBJ2-2; possibly TRBD2 for D (6 bases). The CDR3 is 15 residues long. CDR1 is MNHNS and CDR2 is SASEGT in the germline V gene. V was shortened by 1 base and J by 6 bases, with 12 bases between the two germline ends. Here the CDR3 reads CASSEVGGNPGELFF. The DNA for the CDR3 is TGTGCCAGCAGTGAAGTTGGGGGGAATCCCGGGGAGCTGTTTTTT.

This chain connects TRBV28 to TRBJ2-7; 9 nucleotides agree with TRBD1. The CDR3 length is 13 residues. CDR1 MDHEN and CDR2 SYDVKM come from the germline V gene. After removal of 7 bases from V and 3 bases from J, the junction contained 4 bases not matched to a gene. For the CDR3, the DNA is TGTGCCAGCAACCGGGACAGGGTCTACGAGCAGTACTTC. Translation: CASNRDRVYEQYF.

In its sample, this clone was seen a few times. This rearrangement joins TRBV10-1 to TRBJ2-7; D uncertain. The CDR3 consists of 14 residues. The ends were cut back, 8 bases at V and 0 bases at J, with 14 bases in the middle. Germline CDR1 reads WNHNN; CDR2 reads SYGVQD (reference sequence). The DNA for the CDR3 is TGCGCCAGCTTCCGAGACACGAGCTCCTACGAGCAGTACTTC. Protein product: CASFRDTSSYEQYF.

The rearrangement uses TRBV11-2 and TRBJ1-5, with D perhaps TRBD1 (5 bases). This CDR3 has 15 residues. CDR1 and CDR2 (germline): SGHAT, FQNNGV. V was clipped by 5 bases and J by 7 bases, with 18 bases between them. The CDR3 DNA reads as TGTGCCAGCAGCCCCTCTGGGGGGGTGGGACAGCCCCAGCATTTT. Its translation is CASSPSGGVGQPQHF.

The V call is TRBV10-1, the J call TRBJ1-6; D unresolved. Per germline, CDR1 WNHNN and CDR2 SYGVQD (reference sequence). V was clipped by 3 bases and J by 7 bases, with 7 bases between them. The CDR3 contains 13 residues. The CDR3 DNA reads as TGCGCCAGCAGTGACAACAGAAATTCACCCCTCCACTTT. It encodes CASSDNRNSPLHF.

This clone is deemed medium-sized. J is TRBJ1-4 and V is TRBV2; a possible D gene is TRBD1 (5 bases). V shed 7 bases and J shed 5 bases, with 11 bases lying between them. The CDR3 is 13 residues long. Germline CDR1 SNHLY, CDR2 FYNNEI. The CDR3 nucleotides are TGTGCCAGCACAAGGGGCTCAAATGAAAAACTGTTTTTT. Translating gives CASTRGSNEKLFF. The variable domain in full, with the rest retrieved from reference TRBV2 and TRBJ1-4, is EPEVTQTPSHQVTQMGQEVILRCVPISNHLYFYWYRQILGQKVEFLVSFYNNEISEKSEIFDDQFSVERPDGSNFTLKIRSTKLEDSAMYFCASTRGSNEKLFFGSGTQLSVL.

CDR3 in DNA: TGTGCCAGCCTCGGGACAGGGGGCACCGGGGAGCTGTTTTTT. Translation gives CASLGTGGTGELFF. The V gene is TRBV25-1, the J gene TRBJ2-2; TRBD1 matches at 11 bases. In germline, CDR1 is MGHDK, CDR2 SYGVNS. There are 14 residues in the CDR3. With V trimmed by 8 bases and J by 4 bases, 3 bases remained unmatched. Using reference TRBV25-1 and TRBJ2-2 for the parts outside the CDR3, the full variable domain is EADIYQTPRYLVIGTGKKITLECSQTMGHDKMYWYQQDPGMELHLIHYSYGVNSTEKGDLSSESTVSRIRTEHFPLTLESARPSHTSQYLCASLGTGGTGELFFGEGSRLTVL.

This rearrangement joins TRBV21-1 to TRBJ1-2; no check of the table's D call, TRBD1, against the DNA was made. TRBV21-1 is a recognized pseudogene. The CDR3 is 15 residues long. The CDR3 is CASSKPGTGKNGYTF. DNA for the CDR3: TGTGCCAGCAGCAAGCCCGGGACAGGGAAAAATGGCTACACCTTC.

The V gene is TRBV9, the J gene TRBJ2-5; 8 bases fit TRBD1. The V gene's germline CDR1 is SGDLS and CDR2 YYNGEE. The CDR3 runs 15 residues. V lost 6 bases, J lost 4 bases, and 11 bases stayed unmatched. The CDR3 DNA reads as TGTGCCAGCACCGCTGACAGGGGAGGAGGAGAGACCCAGTACTTC. Translation gives CASTADRGGGETQYF.